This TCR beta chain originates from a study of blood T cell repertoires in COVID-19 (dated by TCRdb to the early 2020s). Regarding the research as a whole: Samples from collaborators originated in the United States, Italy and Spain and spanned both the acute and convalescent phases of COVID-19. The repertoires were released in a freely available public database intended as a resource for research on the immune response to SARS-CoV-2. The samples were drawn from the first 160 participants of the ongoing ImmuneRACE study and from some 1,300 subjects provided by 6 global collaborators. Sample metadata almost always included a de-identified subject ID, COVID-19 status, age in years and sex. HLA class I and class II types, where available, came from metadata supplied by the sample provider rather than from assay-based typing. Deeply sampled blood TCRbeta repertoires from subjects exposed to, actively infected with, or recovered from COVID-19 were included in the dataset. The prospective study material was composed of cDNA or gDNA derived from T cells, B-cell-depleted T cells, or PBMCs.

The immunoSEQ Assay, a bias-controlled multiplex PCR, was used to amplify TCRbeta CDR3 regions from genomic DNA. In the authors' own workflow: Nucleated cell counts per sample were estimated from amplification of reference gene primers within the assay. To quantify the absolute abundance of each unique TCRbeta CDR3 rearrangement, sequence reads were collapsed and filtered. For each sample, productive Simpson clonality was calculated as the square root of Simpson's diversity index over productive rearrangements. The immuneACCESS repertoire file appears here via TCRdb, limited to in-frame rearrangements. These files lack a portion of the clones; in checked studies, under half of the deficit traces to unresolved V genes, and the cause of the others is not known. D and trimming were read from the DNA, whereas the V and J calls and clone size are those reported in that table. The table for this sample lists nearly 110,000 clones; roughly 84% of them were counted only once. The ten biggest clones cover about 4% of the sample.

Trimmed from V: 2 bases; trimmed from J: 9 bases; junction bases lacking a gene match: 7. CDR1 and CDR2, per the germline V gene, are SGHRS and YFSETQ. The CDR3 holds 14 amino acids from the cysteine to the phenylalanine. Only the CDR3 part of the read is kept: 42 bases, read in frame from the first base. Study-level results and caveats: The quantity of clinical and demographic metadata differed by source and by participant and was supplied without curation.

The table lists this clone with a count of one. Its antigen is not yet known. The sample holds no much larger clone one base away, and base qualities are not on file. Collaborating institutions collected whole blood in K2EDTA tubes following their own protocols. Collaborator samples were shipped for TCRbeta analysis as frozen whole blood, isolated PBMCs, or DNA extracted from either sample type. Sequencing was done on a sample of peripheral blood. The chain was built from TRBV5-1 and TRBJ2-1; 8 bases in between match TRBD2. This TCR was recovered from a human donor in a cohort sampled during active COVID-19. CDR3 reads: CASSFNGGRSEQFF. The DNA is TGCGCCAGCAGCTTTAATGGCGGGAGGTCTGAGCAGTTCTTC.